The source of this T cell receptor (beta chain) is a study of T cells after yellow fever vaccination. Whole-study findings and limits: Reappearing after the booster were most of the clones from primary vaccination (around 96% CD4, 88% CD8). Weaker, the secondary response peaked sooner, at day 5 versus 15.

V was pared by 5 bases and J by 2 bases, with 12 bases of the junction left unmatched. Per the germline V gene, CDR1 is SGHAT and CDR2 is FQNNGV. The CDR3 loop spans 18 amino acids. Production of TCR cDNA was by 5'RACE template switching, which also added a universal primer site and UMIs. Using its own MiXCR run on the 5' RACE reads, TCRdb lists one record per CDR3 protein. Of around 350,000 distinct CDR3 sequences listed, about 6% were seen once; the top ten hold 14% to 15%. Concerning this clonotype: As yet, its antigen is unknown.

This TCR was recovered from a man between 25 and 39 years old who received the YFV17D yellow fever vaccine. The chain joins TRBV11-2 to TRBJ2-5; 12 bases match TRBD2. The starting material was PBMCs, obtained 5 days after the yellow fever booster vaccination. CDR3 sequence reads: CASSQGGLAGGIQETQYF. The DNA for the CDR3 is TGTGCCAGCAGCCAGGGGGGGCTAGCGGGAGGGATACAAGAGACCCAGTACTTC.